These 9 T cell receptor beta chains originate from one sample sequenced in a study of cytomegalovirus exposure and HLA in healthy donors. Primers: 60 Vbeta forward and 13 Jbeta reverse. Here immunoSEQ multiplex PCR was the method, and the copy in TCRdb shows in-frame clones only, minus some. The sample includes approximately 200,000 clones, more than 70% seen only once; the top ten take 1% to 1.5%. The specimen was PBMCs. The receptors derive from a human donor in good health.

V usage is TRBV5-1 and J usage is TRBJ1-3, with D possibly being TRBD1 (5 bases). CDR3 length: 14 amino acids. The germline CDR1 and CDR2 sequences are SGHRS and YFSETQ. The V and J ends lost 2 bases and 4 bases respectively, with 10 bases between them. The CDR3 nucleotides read TGCGCCAGCAGCTTTCAAGGGGAAGGAAACACCATATATTTT. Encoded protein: CASSFQGEGNTIYF.

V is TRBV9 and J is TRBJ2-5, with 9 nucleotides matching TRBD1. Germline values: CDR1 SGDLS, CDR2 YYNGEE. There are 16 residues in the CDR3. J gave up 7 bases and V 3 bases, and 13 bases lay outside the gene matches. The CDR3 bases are TGTGCCAGCAGCGCGACAGGGGGAAGCCCTGTGGGGACCCAGTACTTC. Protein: CASSATGGSPVGTQYF.

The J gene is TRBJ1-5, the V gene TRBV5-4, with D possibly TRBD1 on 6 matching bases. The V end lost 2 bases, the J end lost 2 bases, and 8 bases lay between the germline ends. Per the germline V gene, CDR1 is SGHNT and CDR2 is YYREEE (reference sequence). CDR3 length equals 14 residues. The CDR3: CASSLAGGNQPQHF. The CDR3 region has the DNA TGTGCCAGCAGCTTAGCAGGGGGCAATCAGCCCCAGCATTTT. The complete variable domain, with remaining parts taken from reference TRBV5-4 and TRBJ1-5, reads ETGVTQSPTHLIKTRGQQVTLRCSSQSGHNTVSWYQQALGQGPQFIFQYYREEENGRGNFPPRFSGLQFPNYSSELNVNALELDDSALYLCASSLAGGNQPQHFGDGTRLSIL.

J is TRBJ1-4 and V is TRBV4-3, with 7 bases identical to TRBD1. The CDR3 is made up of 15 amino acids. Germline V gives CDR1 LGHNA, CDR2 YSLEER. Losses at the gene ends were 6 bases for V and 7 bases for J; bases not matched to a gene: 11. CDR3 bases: TGCGCCAGCAGGCGAACCGGGACAGCGGGTGAAAAACTGTTTTTT. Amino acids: CASRRTGTAGEKLFF.

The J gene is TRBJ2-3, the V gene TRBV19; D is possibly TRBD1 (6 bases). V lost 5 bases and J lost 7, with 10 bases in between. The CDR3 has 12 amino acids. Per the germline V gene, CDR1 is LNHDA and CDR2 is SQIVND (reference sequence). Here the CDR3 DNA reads TGTGCCAGTAGTCCTAGGGGGAATACGCAGTATTTT. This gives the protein CASSPRGNTQYF.

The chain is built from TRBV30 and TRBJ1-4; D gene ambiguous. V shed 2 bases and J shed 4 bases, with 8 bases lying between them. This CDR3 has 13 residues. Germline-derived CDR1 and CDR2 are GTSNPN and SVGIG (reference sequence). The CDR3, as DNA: TGTGCCTGGAGTCGAGAAGTTAATGAAAAACTGTTTTTT. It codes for CAWSREVNEKLFF.

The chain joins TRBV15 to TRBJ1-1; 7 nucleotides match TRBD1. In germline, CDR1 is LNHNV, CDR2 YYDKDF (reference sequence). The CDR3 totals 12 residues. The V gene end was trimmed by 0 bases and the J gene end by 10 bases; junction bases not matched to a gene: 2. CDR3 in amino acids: CATSRETGAAFF. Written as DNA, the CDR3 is TGTGCCACCAGCAGAGAAACAGGGGCAGCTTTCTTT.

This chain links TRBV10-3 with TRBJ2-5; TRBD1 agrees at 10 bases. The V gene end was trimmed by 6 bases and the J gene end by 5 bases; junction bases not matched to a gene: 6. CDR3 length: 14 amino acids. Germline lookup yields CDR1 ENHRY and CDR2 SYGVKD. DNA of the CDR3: TGTGCCATCAGACCGGACAGGGGGTGGGAGACCCAGTACTTC. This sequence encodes CAIRPDRGWETQYF.

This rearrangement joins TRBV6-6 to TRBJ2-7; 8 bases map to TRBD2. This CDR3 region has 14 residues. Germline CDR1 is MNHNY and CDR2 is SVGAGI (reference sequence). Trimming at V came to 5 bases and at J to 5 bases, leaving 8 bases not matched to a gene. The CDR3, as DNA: TGTGCCAGCAGTAAATCAGCGGGAGTCCACGAGCAGTACTTC. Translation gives CASSKSAGVHEQYF.